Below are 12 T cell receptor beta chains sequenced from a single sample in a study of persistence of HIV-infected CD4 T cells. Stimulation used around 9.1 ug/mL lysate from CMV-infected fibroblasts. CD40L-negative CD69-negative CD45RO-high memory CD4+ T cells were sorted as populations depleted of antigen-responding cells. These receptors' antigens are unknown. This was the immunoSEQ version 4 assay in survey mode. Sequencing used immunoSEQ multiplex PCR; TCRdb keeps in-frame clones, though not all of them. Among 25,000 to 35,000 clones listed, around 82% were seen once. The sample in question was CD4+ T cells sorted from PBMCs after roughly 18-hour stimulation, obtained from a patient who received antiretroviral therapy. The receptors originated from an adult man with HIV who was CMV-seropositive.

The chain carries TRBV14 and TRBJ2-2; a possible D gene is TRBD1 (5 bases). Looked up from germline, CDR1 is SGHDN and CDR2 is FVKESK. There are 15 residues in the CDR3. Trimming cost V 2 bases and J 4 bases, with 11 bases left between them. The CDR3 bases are TGTGCCAGCAGCCAATTACAGACAGTCACCGGGGAGCTGTTTTTT. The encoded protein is CASSQLQTVTGELFF.

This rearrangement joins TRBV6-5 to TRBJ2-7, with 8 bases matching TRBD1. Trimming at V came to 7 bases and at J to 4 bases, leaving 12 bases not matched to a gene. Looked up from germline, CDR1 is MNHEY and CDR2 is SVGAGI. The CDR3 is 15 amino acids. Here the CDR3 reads CASTKGAGGLYEQYF. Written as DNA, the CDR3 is TGTGCCAGCACCAAAGGGGCAGGGGGCTTATACGAGCAGTACTTC.

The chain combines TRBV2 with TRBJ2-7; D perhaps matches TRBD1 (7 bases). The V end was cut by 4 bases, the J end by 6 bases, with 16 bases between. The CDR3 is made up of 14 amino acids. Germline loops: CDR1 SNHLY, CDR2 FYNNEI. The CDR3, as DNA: TGTGCCAGCAGTGTCAGGGGGGCCGCCCCCGAGCAGTACTTC. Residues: CASSVRGAAPEQYF.

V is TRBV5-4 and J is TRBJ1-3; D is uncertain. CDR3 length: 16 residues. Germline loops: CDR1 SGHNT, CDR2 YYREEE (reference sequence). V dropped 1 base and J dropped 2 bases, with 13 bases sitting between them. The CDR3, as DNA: TGTGCCAGCAGCTTGCGGACGGGAGCCACTGGAAACACCATATATTTT. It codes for CASSLRTGATGNTIYF. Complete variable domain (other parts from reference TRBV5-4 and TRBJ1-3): ETGVTQSPTHLIKTRGQQVTLRCSSQSGHNTVSWYQQALGQGPQFIFQYYREEENGRGNFPPRFSGLQFPNYSSELNVNALELDDSALYLCASSLRTGATGNTIYFGEGSWLTVV.

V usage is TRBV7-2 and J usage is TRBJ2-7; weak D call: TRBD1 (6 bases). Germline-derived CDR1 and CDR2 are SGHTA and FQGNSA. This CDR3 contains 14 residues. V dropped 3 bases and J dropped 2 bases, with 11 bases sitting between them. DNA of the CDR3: TGTGCCAGCAGCTTTACGACAGGAACCTACGAGCAGTACTTC. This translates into CASSFTTGTYEQYF.

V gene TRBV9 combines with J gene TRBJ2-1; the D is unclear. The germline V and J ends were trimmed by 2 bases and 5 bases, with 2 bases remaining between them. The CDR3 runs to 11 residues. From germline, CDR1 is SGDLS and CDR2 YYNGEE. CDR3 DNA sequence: TGTGCCAGCAGCGTCAACAATGAGCAGTTCTTC. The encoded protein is CASSVNNEQFF.

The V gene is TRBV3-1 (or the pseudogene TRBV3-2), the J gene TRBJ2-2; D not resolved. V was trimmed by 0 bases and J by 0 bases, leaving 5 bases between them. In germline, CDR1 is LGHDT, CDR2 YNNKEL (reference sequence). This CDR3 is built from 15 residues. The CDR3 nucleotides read TGTGCCAGCAGCCAAGATCATACGAACACCGGGGAGCTGTTTTTT. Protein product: CASSQDHTNTGELFF.

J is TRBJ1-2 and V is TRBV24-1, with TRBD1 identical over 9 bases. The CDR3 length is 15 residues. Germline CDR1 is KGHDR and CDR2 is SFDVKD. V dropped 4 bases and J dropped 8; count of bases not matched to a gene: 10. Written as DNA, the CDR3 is TGTGCCACCAGTGAGCGGGGACAGGGAGTGGACGGCTACACCTTC. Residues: CATSERGQGVDGYTF.

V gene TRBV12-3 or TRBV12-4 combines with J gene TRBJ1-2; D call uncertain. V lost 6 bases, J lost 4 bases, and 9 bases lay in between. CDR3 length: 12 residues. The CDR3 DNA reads TGTGCCAGCAGCCCCCACAGCTATGGCTACACCTTC. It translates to CASSPHSYGYTF.

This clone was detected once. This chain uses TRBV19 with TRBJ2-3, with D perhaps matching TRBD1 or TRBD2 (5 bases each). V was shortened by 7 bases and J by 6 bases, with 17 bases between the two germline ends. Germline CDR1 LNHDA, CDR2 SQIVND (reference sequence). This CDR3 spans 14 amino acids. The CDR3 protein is CASNRVEGWDTQYF. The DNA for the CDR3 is TGTGCCAGTAACCGAGTTGAGGGGTGGGATACGCAGTATTTT.

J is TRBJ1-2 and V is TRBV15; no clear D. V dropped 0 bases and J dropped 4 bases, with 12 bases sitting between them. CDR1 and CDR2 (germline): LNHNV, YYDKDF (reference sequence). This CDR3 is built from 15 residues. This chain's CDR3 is CATSRDRRATYGYTF. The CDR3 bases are TGTGCCACCAGCAGAGATCGAAGGGCTACCTATGGCTACACCTTC.

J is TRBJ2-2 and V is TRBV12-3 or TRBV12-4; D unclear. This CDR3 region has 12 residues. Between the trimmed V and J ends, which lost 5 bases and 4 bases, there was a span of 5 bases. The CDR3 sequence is CASSPITGELFF. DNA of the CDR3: TGTGCCAGCAGTCCGATCACCGGGGAGCTGTTTTTT.